These 25 T cell receptor beta chains share one sample of origin, sequenced in a study of blood T cells in healthy people across ages. A sample-barcoded 5' primer and a J-beta primer mix were used in a second PCR of roughly 7 to 11 cycles. TCRdb re-derived calls from the 5' RACE reads in MiXCR, one entry per CDR3 protein. Of approximately 1.5 million distinct CDR3 sequences in the sample, 34% were seen once. Sequencing was done on a sample of blood. The receptors were gathered from a woman in her thirties in good health.

V is TRBV30 and J is TRBJ2-3; 10 nucleotides line up with TRBD2. Germline values: CDR1 GTSNPN, CDR2 SVGIG (reference sequence). The ends lost 0 bases at V and 5 bases at J; junction bases unmatched: 8. The CDR3 loop spans 16 amino acids. The CDR3 DNA sequence: TGTGCCTGGAGTGTCCTTCTAGCGGGGGATGTAGATACGCAGTATTTT. This gives the protein CAWSVLLAGDVDTQYF.

The chain uses TRBV2 and TRBJ2-5; possible D gene TRBD2, 6 bases. Germline assignment: CDR1 SNHLY and CDR2 FYNNEI. The CDR3 loop spans 13 amino acids. V lost 8 bases, J lost 5 bases, and 15 bases lay in between. CDR3 DNA sequence: TGTGCCAGCCGCGTTGTGGGGAGGGAGACCCAGTACTTC. Translating gives CASRVVGRETQYF. Full variable domain (missing parts from reference TRBV2 and TRBJ2-5): EPEVTQTPSHQVTQMGQEVILRCVPISNHLYFYWYRQILGQKVEFLVSFYNNEISEKSEIFDDQFSVERPDGSNFTLKIRSTKLEDSAMYFCASRVVGRETQYFGPGTRLLVL.

The chain carries TRBV27 and TRBJ1-6; D is ambiguous. The CDR3 extends over 15 amino acids. CDR1 is MNHEY, CDR2 SMNVEV, per germline (reference sequence). The V gene lost 1 base and the J gene lost 6 bases, with 10 bases spanning the gap. The DNA of the CDR3 is TGTGCCAGCAGTTTATTCCCGGGGATTAATTCACCCCTCCACTTT. Translated: CASSLFPGINSPLHF.

This sequence joins TRBV20-1 and TRBJ2-1; 8 bases align to TRBD1. In germline, CDR1 is DFQATT, CDR2 SNEGSKA (reference sequence). This CDR3 region has 16 residues. The V and J ends lost 1 base and 7 bases, in that order; junction bases with no gene match: 12. For the CDR3, the DNA is TGCAGTGCTAGAGCCCTAGGAGCAGGGGGCCTTAATGAGCAGTTCTTC. Protein: CSARALGAGGLNEQFF.

In this sample, this clonotype turned up a few times. CDR3 loop: CSAIQGGFHQPQHF. In nucleotides, the CDR3 is TGCAGTGCAATCCAGGGGGGGTTCCATCAGCCCCAGCATTTT. The V gene is TRBV20-1, the J gene TRBJ1-5; 7 nucleotides match TRBD1. CDR3 length: 14 residues. V gave up 6 bases and J gave up 5 bases; unmatched junction bases: 10. Per the germline V gene, CDR1 is DFQATT and CDR2 is SNEGSKA (reference sequence).

The sample holds a few counts of this clonotype. The chain combines TRBV29-1 with TRBJ1-4; 7 nucleotides align to TRBD1. The junction had 20 bases not matched to a gene; V was cut back by 8 bases and J by 8 bases. Germline-derived CDR1 and CDR2 are SQVTM and ANQGSEA. CDR3 length equals 16 residues. CDR3 loop: CSLRIRGEGAGEKLFF. The CDR3 coding sequence is TGCAGCCTCCGGATAAGGGGCGAGGGGGCTGGCGAAAAACTGTTTTTT.

There are a few counts of this clonotype. The chain couples TRBV4-1 to TRBJ2-2, with D uncertain. V dropped 1 base and J dropped 7 bases, with 7 bases sitting between them. Germline loops: CDR1 MGHRA, CDR2 YSYEKL. The CDR3 is 13 amino acids. This chain's CDR3 is CASSQGMGGELFF. In nucleotides, the CDR3 is TGCGCCAGCAGCCAAGGAATGGGCGGGGAGCTGTTTTTT.

The chain carries TRBV27 and TRBJ1-2; TRBD1 aligns across 10 bases. Germline CDR1 reads MNHEY; CDR2 reads SMNVEV (reference sequence). This CDR3 is built from 17 residues. V trimming: 6 bases; J trimming: 8 bases; junction bases outside the gene matches: 18. CDR3 sequence: CASSLSLTTGGAGGYTF. The CDR3 DNA is TGTGCCAGCAGCCTCTCTCTCACGACAGGGGGCGCCGGCGGCTACACCTTC.

This clonotype appeared once. This chain connects TRBV9 to TRBJ1-2; perhaps TRBD1 as D (5 bases). The CDR3 runs 15 residues. V was trimmed by 4 bases and J by 0 bases, leaving 13 bases between them. CDR1 is SGDLS, CDR2 YYNGEE, per germline. In DNA form, the CDR3 reads TGTGCCAGCAGCTCAGGGACTTATCCTAACTATGGCTACACCTTC. Amino acid sequence: CASSSGTYPNYGYTF.

This clonotype was counted at least ten times. The chain is built from TRBV20-1 and TRBJ2-7; TRBD2 matches at 11 bases. V was pared by 6 bases and J by 3 bases, with 4 bases of the junction left unmatched. CDR1 is DFQATT and CDR2 is SNEGSKA in the germline V gene (reference sequence). The length of the CDR3 is 13 residues. CDR3 sequence reads: CSALAGGGYEQYF. DNA for the CDR3: TGCAGTGCCCTAGCGGGAGGCGGCTACGAGCAGTACTTC.

The chain has TRBV9 and TRBJ2-7, with a tentative D call TRBD1 (5 bases). With the DNA end fitting TRBJ2-5 better, the J assignment may be wrong. This CDR3 region has 14 residues. Per the germline V gene, CDR1 is SGDLS and CDR2 is YYNGEE. CDR3 sequence: CASSVGPKGETQYF. The CDR3 DNA is TGTGCCAGCAGCGTTGGACCAAAGGGGGAGACCCAGTACTTC.

The CDR3 reads CASSLPTGKTQYF. The DNA for the CDR3 is TGTGCCAGCAGCCTCCCGACGGGAAAGACCCAGTACTTC. The chain combines TRBV5-4 with TRBJ2-5, with TRBD2 as a possible D gene (5 bases). This CDR3 comprises 13 residues. Germline V lookup: CDR1 SGHNT, CDR2 YYREEE (reference sequence). V was clipped by 4 bases and J by 6 bases, with 13 bases between them.

This chain joins TRBV6-6 and TRBJ2-3; D is unclear. The CDR3 spans 14 residues. Trimming shortened V by 4 bases and J by 4 bases, and 12 bases separated the two germline ends. Germline CDR1 and CDR2: MNHNY and SVGAGI (reference sequence). CDR3 amino acids: CASSLRLLADTQYF. In DNA form, the CDR3 reads TGTGCCAGCAGTTTGAGGCTATTGGCAGATACGCAGTATTTT.

Note on this clonotype: Given a much more abundant clone one base away, this may be a read error. This chain links TRBV10-3 with TRBJ1-2; the D is unclear. The CDR3 totals 15 residues. Germline V lookup: CDR1 ENHRY, CDR2 SYGVKD. V was pared by 7 bases and J by 8 bases, with 23 bases between. The CDR3 DNA sequence: TGTGCCATCATGGACTGGACGGGCAGACCGTCGGGCTACACCTTC. This translates into CAIMDWTGRPSGYTF.

This clonotype was found a few times. Here the CDR3 reads CASPFGGAYEQYF. CDR3 in DNA: TGTGCCAGTCCATTCGGCGGAGCCTACGAGCAGTACTTC. This chain links TRBV21-1 with TRBJ2-7. TRBV21-1 is labeled a pseudogene. The length of the CDR3 is 13 residues.

The chain links TRBV5-1 to TRBJ2-1; D is possibly TRBD2 (5 bases). Germline V gene data show CDR1 as SGHRS and CDR2 as YFSETQ. Trimming shortened V by 5 bases and J by 8 bases, and 20 bases separated the two germline ends. The CDR3 totals 15 residues. Here the CDR3 DNA reads TGCGCCAGCAGTACCAGCGGCCCCGGGCGCGATGAGCAGTTCTTC. This translates into CASSTSGPGRDEQFF.

The rearrangement joins TRBV2 to TRBJ2-5, with TRBD2 as a possible D gene (5 bases). Germline values: CDR1 SNHLY, CDR2 FYNNEI. Trimming removed 6 bases from V and 1 base from J, with 18 bases in between. The CDR3 totals 16 residues. The CDR3 DNA follows: TGTGCCAGCAGGGAGAGGGTCGCCCACCTCCAAGAGACCCAGTACTTC. It is translated as CASRERVAHLQETQYF.

V and J are TRBV7-2 and TRBJ2-7; D not certain. CDR1 and CDR2 from the germline V gene are SGHTA and FQGNSA. The CDR3 consists of 13 residues. The V end lost 5 bases, the J end lost 5 bases, and 13 bases lay between the germline ends. The chain's CDR3 is CASSLANRDEQYF. Here the CDR3 DNA reads TGTGCCAGCAGCCTCGCAAACCGGGACGAGCAGTACTTC.

This sequence joins TRBV10-3 and TRBJ1-5; D is perhaps TRBD1 (6 bases). The CDR3 loop spans 17 amino acids. Trimming left V 2 bases short and J 3 bases short, with 17 bases between. The germline gives CDR1 ENHRY, CDR2 SYGVKD. This CDR3 reads CAISERGGQGLNQPQHF. CDR3 DNA sequence: TGTGCCATCAGTGAGAGGGGAGGGCAGGGGCTCAATCAGCCCCAGCATTTT.

There are many counts of this clonotype. This sequence joins TRBV29-1 and TRBJ2-7; 7 nucleotides agree with TRBD2. From germline, CDR1 is SQVTM and CDR2 ANQGSEA. There are 13 residues in the CDR3. V was clipped by 7 bases and J by 2 bases; unmatched bases: 8. Here the CDR3 reads CSAAGDGAYEQYF. DNA for the CDR3: TGCAGCGCTGCGGGGGACGGAGCCTACGAGCAGTACTTC.

The rearrangement links TRBV6-2 or TRBV6-3 to TRBJ2-1, with D hard to call. The CDR3 contains 16 residues. The V end was cut by 5 bases, the J end by 6 bases, with 20 bases between. Germline V gene sequence: CDR1 MNHEY, CDR2 SVGEGT. The CDR3 DNA reads TGTGCCAGCAGTATCTTGGGGTCCTCGCTTACCAATGAGCAGTTCTTC. Its translation is CASSILGSSLTNEQFF.

In this sample, this clonotype turned up a few times. This chain uses TRBV9 with TRBJ2-1; D assignment may be TRBD1 or TRBD2 (5 bases each). CDR1 SGDLS and CDR2 YYNGEE come from the germline V gene. The V gene lost 3 bases and the J gene lost 2 bases, with 15 bases spanning the gap. This CDR3 comprises 16 residues. CDR3 sequence: CASSASGTGPYNEQFF. The CDR3 DNA sequence: TGTGCCAGCAGCGCCTCCGGGACGGGGCCCTACAATGAGCAGTTCTTC.

Points on this clonotype: A single base separates this from a much larger clone, so it may be a read error. Here the CDR3 reads CSVWTERGSTDTQYF. Written as DNA, the CDR3 is TGCAGCGTTTGGACAGAGAGAGGAAGCACAGATACGCAGTATTTT. V gene TRBV29-1 combines with J gene TRBJ2-3; weak D call: TRBD1 (6 bases). CDR1 is SQVTM, CDR2 ANQGSEA, per germline. The CDR3 extends over 15 amino acids. V lost 5 bases, J lost 0 bases, and 15 bases lay in between.

The rearrangement uses TRBV20-1 and TRBJ2-1, with D unresolved. This CDR3 comprises 12 residues. V gave up 1 base and J gave up 7 bases, with 8 bases separating them. Germline V gives CDR1 DFQATT, CDR2 SNEGSKA (reference sequence). CDR3 protein: CSARVRENEQFF. The CDR3 coding sequence is TGCAGTGCTAGAGTAAGGGAAAATGAGCAGTTCTTC.

The V call is TRBV7-9, the J call TRBJ1-3; 7 bases align to TRBD1. The germline V gene has CDR1 SEHNR and CDR2 FQNEAQ (reference sequence). This CDR3 has 16 amino acids. V trimming: 4 bases; J trimming: 0 bases; junction bases outside the gene matches: 6. CDR3 protein: CASSSDRENSGNTIYF. The CDR3 bases are TGTGCCAGCAGCTCCGACAGGGAGAACTCTGGAAACACCATATATTTT. The entire variable domain, with the rest obtained from reference TRBV7-9 and TRBJ1-3, is as follows: DTGVSQNPRHKITKRGQNVTFRCDPISEHNRLYWYRQTLGQGPEFLTYFQNEAQLEKSRLLSDRFSAERPKGSFSTLEIQRTEQGDSAMYLCASSSDRENSGNTIYFGEGSWLTVV.